This T cell receptor (beta chain) derives from a study of CD8 T cells in Susac syndrome. The ends lost 7 bases at V and 4 bases at J; junction bases unmatched: 14. This CDR3 region has 17 residues. The germline V gene has CDR1 MNHNS and CDR2 SASEGT. The RNA input was roughly 0.45 to 1 ug, and it was reverse transcribed with random hexamers. TCRdb independently ran MiXCR on the immunoSEQ multiplex PCR reads; one entry per CDR3 protein. The profile shows 150,000 to 200,000 distinct CDR3 sequences, about 95% of them singletons. The sample consisted of CD4+ T cells from PBMCs. This chain links TRBV6-1 with TRBJ2-1, with 9 nucleotides matching TRBD2. This TCR derives from a human donor in good health. The DNA of the CDR3 is TGTGCCAGCACCAAGACTAGCGGACACGGGAAATACAATGAGCAGTTCTTC. Translating it yields CASTKTSGHGKYNEQFF.